A selection of T cell receptor beta chains follows, all from one sample in a study of blood T cell repertoires in COVID-19. Sequencing was performed with immunoSEQ multiplex PCR; in TCRdb, only in-frame clones are kept and a portion is missing. The data contain hundreds of thousands of clones, about four fifths of them singletons. Sequences were obtained from PBMCs or T cells enriched from blood (not recorded which). Receptors originate from a woman aged 50 to 65 who had been exposed to COVID-19. Both conserved end residues are part of each CDR3. A D gene is named only where the DNA matches it firmly. Expanded clones get a size class; other rows say once, few or many, or leave the size out.

14,TRBV19,.,TRBJ2-1,.,CASTQAHRYNEQFF,TGTGCCAGTACTCAGGCCCACAGGTACAATGAGCAGTTCTTC
14,TRBV7-6,.,TRBJ2-4,TRBD2,CASSRPGLGNIQYF,TGTGCCAGCAGCCGACCGGGACTAGGAAACATTCAGTACTTC
14,TRBV18,.,TRBJ1-3,.,CASSSVAQGNTIYF,TGTGCCAGCTCATCGGTCGCGCAAGGAAACACCATATATTTT
15,TRBV28,few,TRBJ1-5,TRBD1,CASYTLRQGNQPQHF,TGTGCCAGCTATACCCTTCGACAGGGAAATCAGCCCCAGCATTTT
12,TRBV5-4,.,TRBJ2-7,TRBD1,CASSLQGREQYF,TGTGCCAGCAGCTTACAGGGGCGCGAGCAGTACTTC
13,TRBV6-5,.,TRBJ1-2,TRBD1,CASSYDRETGYTF,TGTGCCAGCAGTTACGACAGGGAAACCGGCTACACCTTC
14,TRBV7-9,once,TRBJ1-1,TRBD1,CASSLSQGATEAFF,TGTGCCAGCAGCCTCTCACAGGGGGCAACTGAAGCTTTCTTT
17,TRBV15,once,TRBJ1-4,TRBD1,CATSRAFQGASGEKLFF,TGTGCCACCAGCAGAGCGTTCCAGGGGGCGTCGGGGGAAAAACTGTTTTTT
14,TRBV5-1,.,TRBJ1-2,TRBD1,CASSSVGQGRGYTF,TGCGCCAGCAGCTCGGTGGGACAGGGACGCGGCTACACCTTC
12,TRBV6-2/TRBV6-3,.,TRBJ1-2,TRBD1,CASSSPGTAYTF,TGTGCCAGCAGTTCCCCCGGGACAGCCTACACCTTC
13,TRBV3-1/TRBV3-2,.,TRBJ1-2,.,CASSQERLGRYTF,TGTGCCAGCAGCCAAGAACGCCTGGGCCGCTACACCTTC
14,TRBV19,.,TRBJ1-6,.,CATQLGQGFSPLHF,TGTGCCACCCAGCTCGGGCAGGGATTTTCACCCCTCCACTTT
12,TRBV6-5,.,TRBJ2-2,.,CASKRAGGELFF,TGTGCCAGCAAACGCGCGGGCGGGGAGCTGTTTTTT
13,TRBV13,.,TRBJ2-7,.,CASSLALYGEQYF,TGTGCCAGCAGCTTAGCTCTCTACGGCGAGCAGTACTTC
14,TRBV14,.,TRBJ1-1,.,CASSLGRVNTEAFF,TGTGCCAGCAGCCTTGGGAGAGTGAACACTGAAGCTTTCTTT
18,TRBV12-5,.,TRBJ2-7,TRBD1,CASGLAIMRGQLSYEQYF,TGTGCTAGTGGTTTGGCGATAATGAGGGGGCAACTGTCCTACGAGCAGTACTTC
14,TRBV5-1,few,TRBJ2-7,.,CASSLERGGYEQYF,TGCGCCAGCAGCTTGGAAAGGGGAGGATACGAGCAGTACTTC
16,TRBV5-1,.,TRBJ1-1,TRBD1,CASSTNYRDRVTEAFF,TGCGCCAGCAGCACCAATTACCGGGACAGAGTCACTGAAGCTTTCTTT
13,TRBV3-1/TRBV3-2,.,TRBJ2-2,TRBD2,CASSLAGSGELFF,TGTGCCAGCAGCCTAGCGGGGTCCGGGGAGCTGTTTTTT
14,TRBV27,.,TRBJ2-7,TRBD1,CASSGTGGSYEQYF,TGTGCCAGCAGTGGGACAGGGGGATCCTACGAGCAGTACTTC